The 18 T cell receptor beta chains below were found in one sample sequenced in a study of beta chain features in type 1 diabetes. As every portion of the isolated RNA was reverse transcribed, the sequencing read expressed TCRB transcripts. Produced via immunoSEQ multiplex PCR; TCRdb's table is partial and in-frame only. The repertoire includes about 930,000 clones, 15% to 20% of them detected once, and around 0.02% sits in the top ten. Specimen: naive CD4+ T cells from blood. These receptors all stem from a woman younger than 35 in good health.

This clone was counted only a few times. The rearrangement joins TRBV5-6 to TRBJ2-1, with 7 bases aligning to TRBD2. V dropped 7 bases and J dropped 7; count of bases not matched to a gene: 5. Germline CDR1 SGHDT, CDR2 YYEEEE. CDR3 length: 12 amino acids. The CDR3 DNA reads TGTGCCAGCGGGAGGGGTGGGAATGAGCAGTTCTTC. The encoded protein is CASGRGGNEQFF.

This chain connects TRBV4-2 to TRBJ1-3; D uncertain. V was trimmed by 2 bases and J by 0 bases, leaving 11 bases between them. Germline V gives CDR1 LGHNA, CDR2 YNFKEQ. The CDR3 extends over 16 amino acids. CDR3 in amino acids: CASSQPGKDSGNTIYF. The CDR3, as DNA: TGTGCCAGCAGCCAACCCGGGAAGGACTCTGGAAACACCATATATTTT.

This clone was seen only a few times. This sequence joins TRBV19 and TRBJ2-2; D is unresolved. There are 14 residues in the CDR3. V was clipped by 9 bases and J by 0 bases, with 11 bases between them. Germline V lookup: CDR1 LNHDA, CDR2 SQIVND (reference sequence). The CDR3 region has the DNA TGTGCCAGCGGACCGCGCCCGAACACCGGGGAGCTGTTTTTT. Residues: CASGPRPNTGELFF.

The sample holds a few counts of this clone. The CDR3 reads CASSMGQIDNEKLFF. The CDR3 DNA follows: TGTGCCAGCAGCATGGGACAGATAGATAATGAAAAACTGTTTTTT. The chain joins TRBV2 to TRBJ1-4, with 7 bases that match TRBD1. Germline V gene lookup returns CDR1 SNHLY and CDR2 FYNNEI. This CDR3 comprises 15 residues. The ends lost 6 bases at V and 4 bases at J; junction bases unmatched: 8.

This clone was counted between two and nine times. The chain uses TRBV4-2 and TRBJ2-1; tentative D call: TRBD2 (6 bases). V was shortened by 4 bases and J by 0 bases, with 13 bases between the two germline ends. Germline CDR1 reads LGHNA; CDR2 reads YNFKEQ. The CDR3 has 16 amino acids. The chain's CDR3 is CASSPGGAGSYNEQFF. CDR3 nucleotide sequence: TGTGCCAGCAGCCCAGGCGGGGCAGGCTCCTACAATGAGCAGTTCTTC.

This clone occurred a few times. The rearrangement joins TRBV7-9 to TRBJ1-1; D is ambiguous. This CDR3 contains 15 residues. Deletions cut 4 bases from V and 0 bases from J, with 12 bases between. Germline CDR1 reads SEHNR; CDR2 reads FQNEAQ (reference sequence). CDR3 nucleotide sequence: TGTGCCAGCAGCTCAGTGCCGGGTATGAACACTGAAGCTTTCTTT. Translating it yields CASSSVPGMNTEAFF. Based on the CDR3 plus reference TRBV7-9 and TRBJ1-1, the full variable domain is DTGVSQNPRHKITKRGQNVTFRCDPISEHNRLYWYRQTLGQGPEFLTYFQNEAQLEKSRLLSDRFSAERPKGSFSTLEIQRTEQGDSAMYLCASSSVPGMNTEAFFGQGTRLTVV.

In this sample, this clone turned up a few times. The same CDR3 is also encoded by other DNA sequences in this sample. V and J are TRBV6-5 and TRBJ2-1, with 7 bases identical to TRBD2. CDR3 length: 14 residues. The V segment lost 5 bases and the J segment 0 bases; nucleotides outside the gene matches: 1. Germline lookup yields CDR1 MNHEY and CDR2 SVGAGI. The CDR3 DNA sequence: TGTGCCAGCAGTCGCGGGAGCTCCTACAATGAGCAGTTCTTC. It translates to CASSRGSSYNEQFF.

This clone has just a few counts. The chain links TRBV4-2 to TRBJ1-2; 10 nucleotides line up with TRBD1. The J segment lost 2 bases and the V segment lost 1 base, leaving 10 bases of the junction unmatched. Germline CDR1 and CDR2: LGHNA and YNFKEQ. CDR3 length: 18 residues. Here the CDR3 reads CASSQGIDRGHRNYGYTF. Here the CDR3 DNA reads TGTGCCAGCAGCCAAGGAATTGACAGGGGGCATAGGAACTATGGCTACACCTTC.

Comment on this clone: Within the sample, other DNA sequences also encode this same CDR3. This rearrangement joins TRBV7-2 to TRBJ2-3; either TRBD1 or TRBD2 may fit D (5 bases each). V shed 5 bases and J shed 5 bases, with 8 bases lying between them. Germline loops: CDR1 SGHTA, CDR2 FQGNSA. This CDR3 is 12 amino acids long. DNA for the CDR3: TGTGCCAGCAGCGTGAGGGGAGATACGCAGTATTTT. Its translation: CASSVRGDTQYF.

J is TRBJ2-2 and V is TRBV27; D is perhaps TRBD2 (6 bases). Germline CDR1 MNHEY, CDR2 SMNVEV (reference sequence). The V end was cut by 6 bases, the J end by 6 bases, with 20 bases between. The CDR3 is 16 residues long. As DNA, the CDR3 is TGTGCCAGCAGCACAATATACCCTTCGGGGGCCGGGGAGCTGTTTTTT. Protein: CASSTIYPSGAGELFF.

The sample holds a few counts of this clone. The rearrangement joins TRBV7-3 to TRBJ2-5; 7 bases are shared with TRBD1. The end of the DNA is better explained by TRBJ2-7, so the J call may be wrong. Germline lookup yields CDR1 SGHTA and CDR2 FQGTGA. The length of the CDR3 is 15 residues. CDR3 residues: CASSLTGQAAYEQYF. CDR3 nucleotide sequence: TGTGCCAGCAGCTTAACCGGACAGGCAGCTTACGAGCAGTACTTC.

Only a few counts were recorded for this clone. The genes are TRBV4-1 and TRBJ2-5; the D is unclear. There are 15 residues in the CDR3. CDR1 and CDR2 (germline): MGHRA, YSYEKL. V lost 8 bases to trimming and J lost 1 base, with 17 bases between them. The DNA for the CDR3 is TGCGCCAGCGCCCTCGGCCGGAGTATCCAAGAGACCCAGTACTTC. It specifies CASALGRSIQETQYF.

This clone was observed a handful of times. The gene calls are TRBV7-8 and TRBJ2-7; D uncertain. The CDR3 contains 14 residues. Germline V gene data show CDR1 as SGHVS and CDR2 as FQNEAQ. The V and J ends lost 5 bases and 0 bases respectively, with 11 bases between them. CDR3 in amino acids: CASSNRAGSYEQYF. The CDR3 nucleotides are TGTGCCAGCAGCAATAGGGCCGGCTCCTACGAGCAGTACTTC. Full variable domain (outside the CDR3, taken from reference TRBV7-8 and TRBJ2-7): GAGVSQSPRYKVAKRGQDVALRCDPISGHVSLFWYQQALGQGPEFLTYFQNEAQLDKSGLPSDRFFAERPEGSVSTLKIQRTQQEDSAVYLCASSNRAGSYEQYFGPGTRLTVT.

This clone was picked up a small number of times. This chain uses TRBV7-8 with TRBJ2-7; D not resolved. With 5 bases removed from V and 1 base from J, the gap between germline ends came to 6 bases. CDR3 length equals 12 residues. Germline V gene data show CDR1 as SGHVS and CDR2 as FQNEAQ. The CDR3 loop reads CASSVPSYEQYF. Written as DNA, the CDR3 is TGTGCCAGCAGCGTCCCATCCTACGAGCAGTACTTC.

The sample holds a few counts of this clone. The rearrangement links TRBV5-1 to TRBJ2-5, with no clear D. Trimming took 0 bases from V and 5 from J, leaving 8 bases between them. Germline CDR1 is SGHRS and CDR2 is YFSETQ. This CDR3 has 13 amino acids. The CDR3 bases are TGCGCCAGCAGCTTGGCCCAGAGGGAGACCCAGTACTTC. Amino acids: CASSLAQRETQYF.

The sample holds a few counts of this clone. The chain links TRBV11-2 to TRBJ2-6; D gene uncertain. The CDR3 has 15 amino acids. Germline V lookup: CDR1 SGHAT, CDR2 FQNNGV. Trimming pared 1 base from V and 3 bases from J, leaving 7 bases between. The CDR3 loop is CASSLAVRGANVLTF. CDR3 nucleotide sequence: TGTGCCAGCAGCTTAGCGGTTCGTGGGGCCAACGTCCTGACTTTC.

This clone was seen a few times. The V call is TRBV29-1, the J call TRBJ2-1; D is possibly TRBD1 or TRBD2 (5 bases each). The V and J ends lost 1 base and 0 bases respectively, with 13 bases between them. Germline CDR1 SQVTM, CDR2 ANQGSEA. This CDR3 region has 16 residues. CDR3 DNA: TGCAGCGTTGAAGTGGGGGTAGCTACCTCCTACAATGAGCAGTTCTTC. This sequence encodes CSVEVGVATSYNEQFF.

V gene TRBV19 combines with J gene TRBJ1-5; tentatively, D is TRBD1 (5 bases). V dropped 7 bases and J dropped 2 bases, with 21 bases sitting between them. The CDR3 length is 17 residues. Looked up from germline, CDR1 is LNHDA and CDR2 is SQIVND (reference sequence). The CDR3 DNA reads TGTGCCAGTACCCACCACTTCAGGGTTTTCGGCAATCAGCCCCAGCATTTT. Translation gives CASTHHFRVFGNQPQHF.